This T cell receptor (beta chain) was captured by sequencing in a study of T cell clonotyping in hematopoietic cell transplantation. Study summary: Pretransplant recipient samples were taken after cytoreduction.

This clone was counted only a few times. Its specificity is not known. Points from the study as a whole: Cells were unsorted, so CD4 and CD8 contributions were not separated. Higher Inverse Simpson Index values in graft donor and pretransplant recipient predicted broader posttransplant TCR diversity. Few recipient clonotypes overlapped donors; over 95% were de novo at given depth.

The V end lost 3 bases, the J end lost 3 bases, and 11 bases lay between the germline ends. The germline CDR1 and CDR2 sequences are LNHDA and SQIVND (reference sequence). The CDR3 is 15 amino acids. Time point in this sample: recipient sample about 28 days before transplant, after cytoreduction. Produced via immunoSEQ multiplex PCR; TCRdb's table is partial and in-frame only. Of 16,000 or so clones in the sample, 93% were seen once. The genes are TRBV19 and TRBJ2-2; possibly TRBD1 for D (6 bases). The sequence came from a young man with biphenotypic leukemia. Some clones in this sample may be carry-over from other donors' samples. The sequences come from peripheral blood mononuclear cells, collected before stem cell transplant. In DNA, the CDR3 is TGTGCCAGTAGTATGGCGGACAGCCACACCGGGGAGCTGTTTTTT. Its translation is CASSMADSHTGELFF.